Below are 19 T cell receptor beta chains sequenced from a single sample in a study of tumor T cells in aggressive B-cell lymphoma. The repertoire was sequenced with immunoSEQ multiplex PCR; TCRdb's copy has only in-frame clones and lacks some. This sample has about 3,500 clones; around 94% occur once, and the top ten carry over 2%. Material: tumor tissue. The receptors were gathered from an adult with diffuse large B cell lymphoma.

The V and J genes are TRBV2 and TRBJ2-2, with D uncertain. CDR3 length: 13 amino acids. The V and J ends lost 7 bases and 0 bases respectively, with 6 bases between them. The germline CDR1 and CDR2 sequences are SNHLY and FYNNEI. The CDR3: CASKQTNTGELFF. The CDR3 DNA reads TGTGCCAGCAAACAGACGAACACCGGGGAGCTGTTTTTT.

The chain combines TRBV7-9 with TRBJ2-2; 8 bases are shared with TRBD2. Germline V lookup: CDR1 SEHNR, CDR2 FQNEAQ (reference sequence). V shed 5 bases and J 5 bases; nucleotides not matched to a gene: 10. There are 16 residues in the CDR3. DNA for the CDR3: TGTGCCAGCAGCCTTAGCGGGAAAGCGTGGACCGGGGAGCTGTTTTTT. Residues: CASSLSGKAWTGELFF. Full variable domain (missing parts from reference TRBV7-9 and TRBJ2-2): DTGVSQNPRHKITKRGQNVTFRCDPISEHNRLYWYRQTLGQGPEFLTYFQNEAQLEKSRLLSDRFSAERPKGSFSTLEIQRTEQGDSAMYLCASSLSGKAWTGELFFGEGSRLTVL.

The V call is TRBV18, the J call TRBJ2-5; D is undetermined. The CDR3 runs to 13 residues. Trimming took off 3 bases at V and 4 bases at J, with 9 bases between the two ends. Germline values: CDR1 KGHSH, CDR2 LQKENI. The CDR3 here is CASSPNRGETQYF. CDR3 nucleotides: TGTGCCAGCTCACCGAATAGAGGAGAGACCCAGTACTTC.

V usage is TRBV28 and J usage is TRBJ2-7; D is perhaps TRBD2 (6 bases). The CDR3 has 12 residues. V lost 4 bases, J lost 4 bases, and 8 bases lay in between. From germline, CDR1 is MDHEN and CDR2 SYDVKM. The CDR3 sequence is CASSSGLYEQYF. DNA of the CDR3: TGTGCCAGCAGTTCGGGACTTTACGAGCAGTACTTC.

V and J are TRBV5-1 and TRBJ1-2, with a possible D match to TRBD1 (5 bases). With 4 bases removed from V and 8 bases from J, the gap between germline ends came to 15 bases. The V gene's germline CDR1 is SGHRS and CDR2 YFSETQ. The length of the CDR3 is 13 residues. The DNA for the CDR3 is TGCGCCAGCAGCCCGCGGGGGATTGGCGGCTACACCTTC. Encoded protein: CASSPRGIGGYTF.

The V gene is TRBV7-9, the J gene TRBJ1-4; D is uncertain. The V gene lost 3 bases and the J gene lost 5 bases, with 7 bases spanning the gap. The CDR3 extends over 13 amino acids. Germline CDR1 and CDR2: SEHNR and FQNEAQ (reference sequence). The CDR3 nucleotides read TGTGCCAGCAGCTTCCCGACAAATGAAAAACTGTTTTTT. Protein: CASSFPTNEKLFF.

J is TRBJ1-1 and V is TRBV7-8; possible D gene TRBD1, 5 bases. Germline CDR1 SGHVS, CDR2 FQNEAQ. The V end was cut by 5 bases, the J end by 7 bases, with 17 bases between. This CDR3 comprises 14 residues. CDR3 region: CASSPNSGYDEAFF. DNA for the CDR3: TGTGCCAGCAGCCCAAATTCAGGGTACGATGAAGCTTTCTTT.

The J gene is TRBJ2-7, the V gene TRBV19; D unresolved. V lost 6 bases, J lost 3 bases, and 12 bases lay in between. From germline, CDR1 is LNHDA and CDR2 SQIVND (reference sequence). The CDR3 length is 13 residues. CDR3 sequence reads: CASSLPPVYEQYF. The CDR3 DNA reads TGTGCCAGTAGCTTACCCCCAGTCTACGAGCAGTACTTC.

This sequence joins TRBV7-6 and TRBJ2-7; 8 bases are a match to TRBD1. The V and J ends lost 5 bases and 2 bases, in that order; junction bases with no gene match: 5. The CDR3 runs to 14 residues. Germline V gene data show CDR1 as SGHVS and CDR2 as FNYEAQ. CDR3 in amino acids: CASSVGTGPYEQYF. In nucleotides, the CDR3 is TGTGCCAGCAGCGTCGGGACAGGCCCCTACGAGCAGTACTTC.

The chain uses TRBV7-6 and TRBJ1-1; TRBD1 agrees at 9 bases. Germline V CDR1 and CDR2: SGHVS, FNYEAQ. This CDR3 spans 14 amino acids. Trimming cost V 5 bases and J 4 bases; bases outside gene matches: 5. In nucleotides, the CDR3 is TGTGCCAGCAGCGCTGGGACAGGGCCCACTGAAGCTTTCTTT. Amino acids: CASSAGTGPTEAFF.

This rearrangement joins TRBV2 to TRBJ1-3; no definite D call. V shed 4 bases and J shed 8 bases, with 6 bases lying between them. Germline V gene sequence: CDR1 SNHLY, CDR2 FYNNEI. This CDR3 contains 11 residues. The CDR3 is CASSARDTIYF. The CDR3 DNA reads TGTGCCAGCAGTGCCCGTGACACCATATATTTT.

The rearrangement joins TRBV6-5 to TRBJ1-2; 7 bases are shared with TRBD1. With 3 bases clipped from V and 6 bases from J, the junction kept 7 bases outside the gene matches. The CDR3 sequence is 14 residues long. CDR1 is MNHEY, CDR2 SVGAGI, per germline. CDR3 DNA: TGTGCCAGCAGTTATAGGGGGCGCGGGGATGGCTACACCTTC. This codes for CASSYRGRGDGYTF.

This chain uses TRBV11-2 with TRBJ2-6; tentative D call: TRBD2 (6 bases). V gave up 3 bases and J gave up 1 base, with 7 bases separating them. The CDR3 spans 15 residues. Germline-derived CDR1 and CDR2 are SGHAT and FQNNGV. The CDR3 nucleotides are TGTGCCAGCAGCTTGGAGGGGTCTGGGGCCAACGTCCTGACTTTC. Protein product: CASSLEGSGANVLTF.

The CDR3 bases are TGTGCCAGCAGTCAAAGACAGGGTAAGCAGTTCTTC. As protein: CASSQRQGKQFF. The chain combines TRBV11-3 with TRBJ2-1, with TRBD1 matching over 7 bases. There are 12 residues in the CDR3. V was pared by 6 bases and J by 11 bases, with 7 bases of the junction left unmatched. The V gene's germline CDR1 is SGHNT and CDR2 YENEEA. The variable domain in full, completed from reference TRBV11-3 and TRBJ2-1, reads EAGVVQSPRYKIIEKKQPVAFWCNPISGHNTLYWYLQNLGQGPELLIRYENEEAVDDSQLPKDRFSAERLKGVDSTLKIQPAELGDSAVYLCASSQRQGKQFFGPGTRLTVL.

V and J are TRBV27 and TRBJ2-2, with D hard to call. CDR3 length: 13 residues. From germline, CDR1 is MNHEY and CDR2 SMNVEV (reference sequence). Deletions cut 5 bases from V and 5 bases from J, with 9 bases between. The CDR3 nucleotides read TGTGCCAGCAGTCCTATTTTGACCGGGGAGCTGTTTTTT. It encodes CASSPILTGELFF.

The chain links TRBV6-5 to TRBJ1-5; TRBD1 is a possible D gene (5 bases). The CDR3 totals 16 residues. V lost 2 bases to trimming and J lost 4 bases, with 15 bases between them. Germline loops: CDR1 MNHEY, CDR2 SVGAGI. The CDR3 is CASSYSGGPPNQPQHF. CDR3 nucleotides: TGTGCCAGCAGTTACAGCGGGGGACCTCCTAATCAGCCCCAGCATTTT.

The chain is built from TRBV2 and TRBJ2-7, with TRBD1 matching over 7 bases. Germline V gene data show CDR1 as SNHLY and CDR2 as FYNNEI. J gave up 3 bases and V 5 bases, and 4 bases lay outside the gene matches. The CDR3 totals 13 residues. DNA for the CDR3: TGTGCCAGCAGTCTCGACAGGGACTACGAGCAGTACTTC. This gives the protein CASSLDRDYEQYF.

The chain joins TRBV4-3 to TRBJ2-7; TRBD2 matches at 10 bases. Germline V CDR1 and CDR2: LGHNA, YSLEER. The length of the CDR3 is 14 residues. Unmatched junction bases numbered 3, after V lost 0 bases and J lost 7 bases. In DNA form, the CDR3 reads TGCGCCAGCAGCCAAGATCGACTAGCGGGTGAGCAGTACTTC. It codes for CASSQDRLAGEQYF.

CDR3 DNA: TGTGCCAGCAGCCAAGATATCAGGGGCTCAGGGGAGCAGTTCTTC. Translated: CASSQDIRGSGEQFF. The rearrangement uses TRBV4-2 and TRBJ2-1, with a possible D match to TRBD1 (6 bases). The CDR3 is made up of 15 amino acids. Germline V gene lookup returns CDR1 LGHNA and CDR2 YNFKEQ. V was trimmed by 0 bases and J by 10 bases, leaving 16 bases between them.